The 5 T cell receptor beta chains in this list originate from one sample, sequenced in a study of post-analysis software for immune sequencing data. Carried by the TCR beta cDNA libraries were unique molecular identifiers. MiXCR was run by TCRdb on the PCR reads, yielding one entry per CDR3 protein. Among a few hundred thousand distinct CDR3 sequences listed, nearly 45% were seen once. Notes on the study in general: Elevated frequency relative to controls characterized 4 or 5 TRBV segments in patients, TRBV5-6, TRBV5-1 and TRBV20-1 among them.

Their antigens remain unidentified. The sample taken for sequencing was blood. These receptors were collected from a girl between 10 and 17 years old with multiple sclerosis.

This clonotype was seen a handful of times. The chain carries TRBV29-1 and TRBJ2-1; perhaps D is TRBD1 or TRBD2 (5 bases each). The CDR3 extends over 12 amino acids. V shed 1 base and J shed 10 bases, with 11 bases lying between them. CDR1 is SQVTM and CDR2 is ANQGSEA in the germline V gene. CDR3 coding DNA: TGCAGCGTTGAAGGGGGGTCAGGCGAGCAGTTCTTC. Translated: CSVEGGSGEQFF.

The chain carries TRBV29-1 and TRBJ2-1; the D is unclear. The CDR3 sequence is 13 residues long. Germline V lookup: CDR1 SQVTM, CDR2 ANQGSEA. V was shortened by 2 bases and J by 8 bases, with 13 bases between the two germline ends. Written as DNA, the CDR3 is TGCAGCGTTGAAAGAAGGGTTATTGATGAGCAGTTCTTC. It specifies CSVERRVIDEQFF.

This clonotype has more than one count but fewer than ten. The gene calls are TRBV20-1 and TRBJ2-1; a weak D match, TRBD2 (5 bases). Germline lookup yields CDR1 DFQATT and CDR2 SNEGSKA (reference sequence). The CDR3 has 15 amino acids. The germline V and J ends were trimmed by 6 bases and 3 bases, with 18 bases remaining between them. As DNA, the CDR3 is TGCAGTGCCCCCCCAAGCGGACGCCTCTACAATGAGCAGTTCTTC. Residues: CSAPPSGRLYNEQFF.

DNA for the CDR3: TGTGCCAGCCAGGGACCCCTCCTTTATGGCTACACCTTC. Translated, it gives CASQGPLLYGYTF. The chain has TRBV12-3 or TRBV12-4 and TRBJ1-2; maybe TRBD1 (5 bases). The V gene lost 8 bases and the J gene lost 5 bases, with 15 bases spanning the gap. This CDR3 has 13 amino acids.

Worth noting for this clonotype: Its ends do not fully match the called genes, so a read error is possible. The chain recombines TRBV15 with TRBJ1-2, with a tentative D call TRBD1 (6 bases). The CDR3 spans 14 residues. CDR1 is LNHNV and CDR2 is YYDKDF in the germline V gene (reference sequence). The CDR3 here is CAISRERGSYGYTF. The DNA of the CDR3 is TGTGCCATCAGCAGAGAGAGGGGGAGCTATGGCTACACCTTC.